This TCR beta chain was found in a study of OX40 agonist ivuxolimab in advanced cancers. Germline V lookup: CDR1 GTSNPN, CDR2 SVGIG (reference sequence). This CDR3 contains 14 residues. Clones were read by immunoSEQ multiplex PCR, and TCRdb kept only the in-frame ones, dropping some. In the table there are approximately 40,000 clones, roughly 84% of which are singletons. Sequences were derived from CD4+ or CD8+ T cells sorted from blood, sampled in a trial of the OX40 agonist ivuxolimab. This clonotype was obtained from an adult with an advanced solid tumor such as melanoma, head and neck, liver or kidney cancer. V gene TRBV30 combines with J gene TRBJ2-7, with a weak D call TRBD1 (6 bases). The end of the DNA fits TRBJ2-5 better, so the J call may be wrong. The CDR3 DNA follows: TGTGCCTGGAGTGTGGACAGTGGGCAAGAGACCCAGTACTTC. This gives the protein CAWSVDSGQETQYF.